Listed here are 8 T cell receptor beta chains from one sample, sequenced in a study of regulatory T cells in long-lasting Graves disease (dated by TCRdb to about 2021). The sample's time point label is to be understood as: newly diagnosed GD, antithyroid drugs for less than 3 months. For both TCR sequencing and RNA sequencing, RNA was extracted from PBMCs using TRIzol. Receptor libraries were prepared by multiplex PCR. The instrument was an Illumina HiSeq 4000. To build TCR beta libraries, CDR3 regions were amplified by Arm-PCR using iRepertoire HTBI primers. TCRdb trimmed the raw reads at Q25, called clones with MiXCR and kept productive beta chains. Rows are unified per CDR3 protein, each entry keeping the most common DNA and genes. Present in this sample are a few hundred thousand distinct CDR3 sequences, around 15% of which were seen just once. Roughly 21% of the sample rests with the top ten.

The same specimen was also included in a second study, on T cells in Graves' hyperthyroidism and ophthalmopathy.

This material consisted of peripheral blood mononuclear cells (PBMCs), taken at new diagnosis, from a patient treated with antithyroid drugs. The source is a woman aged 18-29 years with Graves disease. Donor details come from another sample of the same person, matched by shared clones.

The table lists this clonotype with many counts. J is TRBJ2-5 and V is TRBV11-1, with D possibly TRBD1 on 5 matching bases. The CDR3 sequence is 14 residues long. V gave up 5 bases and J gave up 6 bases, with 16 bases separating them. In germline, CDR1 is SGHAT, CDR2 FQDESV (reference sequence). In nucleotides, the CDR3 is TGTGCCAGCAGCAAGGACAAGGGGCACCAGACCCAGTACTTC. It yields the protein CASSKDKGHQTQYF.

The J gene is TRBJ1-5, the V gene TRBV20-1; 7 bases align to TRBD1. Unmatched junction bases numbered 6, after V lost 5 bases and J lost 5 bases. Germline CDR1 DFQATT, CDR2 SNEGSKA (reference sequence). The CDR3 has 13 residues. The CDR3 is CSAWQGGDQPQHF. The CDR3 bases are TGCAGTGCTTGGCAGGGGGGGGATCAGCCCCAGCATTTT.

The rearrangement uses TRBV3-1 and TRBJ2-3; a weak D match, TRBD1 (6 bases). The germline V gene encodes CDR1 LGHDT and CDR2 YNNKEL (reference sequence). The CDR3 spans 16 residues. Trimming cost V 0 bases and J 6 bases, with 16 bases left between them. The CDR3 sequence: CASSQDLRDTVDTQYF. CDR3 sequence (DNA): TGTGCCAGCAGCCAAGATTTACGGGACACCGTTGATACGCAGTATTTT.

A note on this clonotype: This could be a read error, since a much larger clone is one nucleotide away. The CDR3 protein is CASSRGTGTYEQYF. DNA for the CDR3: TGTGCCAGCAGTAGGGGGACAGGGACCTACGAGCAGTACTTC. The J gene is TRBJ2-7, the V gene TRBV6-1; 9 bases are shared with TRBD1. Losses at the gene ends were 5 bases for V and 2 bases for J; bases not matched to a gene: 4. This CDR3 is built from 14 residues. CDR1 and CDR2 from the germline V gene are MNHNS and SASEGT.

This clonotype was seen just once. V and J are TRBV19 and TRBJ2-2; 7 bases align to TRBD2. Germline-derived CDR1 and CDR2 are LNHDA and SQIVND (reference sequence). This CDR3 region has 14 residues. The trim removed 8 bases at V and 6 bases at J, leaving 9 bases unmatched. The chain's CDR3 is CASASGTIPGELFF. The CDR3 DNA reads as TGTGCCAGTGCCTCCGGGACTATTCCCGGGGAGCTGTTTTTT.

CDR3 loop: CAWSARSPLHF. CDR3 DNA sequence: TGTGCCTGGAGTGCTCGTTCACCCCTCCACTTT. The chain employs TRBV30 and TRBJ1-6; no firm D call. The germline V gene encodes CDR1 GTSNPN and CDR2 SVGIG (reference sequence). The CDR3 has 11 amino acids. With 1 base removed from V and 9 bases from J, the gap between germline ends came to 4 bases.

This clonotype was picked up many times. The chain has TRBV29-1 and TRBJ2-7, with D maybe TRBD2 (6 bases). Trimming took 4 bases from V and 4 from J, leaving 11 bases between them. The length of the CDR3 is 12 residues. Germline V gene data show CDR1 as SQVTM and CDR2 as ANQGSEA. CDR3 loop: CSVVGGGYEQYF. The CDR3 nucleotides are TGCAGCGTTGTGGGGGGAGGATACGAGCAGTACTTC.

This clonotype occurred a few times. This chain links TRBV28 with TRBJ1-2; 7 nucleotides align to TRBD1. Germline values: CDR1 MDHEN, CDR2 SYDVKM. J lost 4 bases, V lost 4 bases, and 3 bases had no gene match. The CDR3 covers 13 residues. The CDR3 region is CASSSGTVYGYTF. In DNA form, the CDR3 reads TGTGCCAGCAGTTCAGGGACAGTCTATGGCTACACCTTC.